One and the same sample provided the 28 T cell receptor beta chains below, sequenced in a study of beta chain features in type 1 diabetes. Every isolated RNA sample was fully reverse transcribed, so sequencing captured expressed TCRB transcripts. TCRdb's table, derived via immunoSEQ multiplex PCR, lists solely in-frame clones and lacks some. The sample lists about 410,000 clones, about 15% occurring once. What was sequenced was naive CD4+ T cells from blood. The receptors were gathered from a young man in good health.

This clone has a handful of counts. One end of the junction does not line up with germline, which may come from a read error. The chain combines TRBV29-1 with TRBJ1-1; 9 bases map to TRBD1. The CDR3 has 12 amino acids. In germline, CDR1 is SQVTM, CDR2 ANQGSEA. CDR3 protein: CSVDRGPTGPRF. DNA of the CDR3: TGCAGCGTGGACAGGGGTCCGACTGGCCCCCGCTTT.

In the case of this clone: Compared with germline, one end of the junction differs, possibly owing to a read error. V is TRBV30 and J is TRBJ1-1; maybe TRBD1 (5 bases). CDR1 is GTSNPN, CDR2 SVGIG, per germline (reference sequence). There are 16 residues in the CDR3. In DNA, the CDR3 is TGTGCCTGGAGTGCCTCCTTGATGGGATACGCGACAGAAGTTTTCTTT. This gives the protein CAWSASLMGYATEVFF.

This clone was detected ten times or more. This sequence joins TRBV13 and TRBJ2-7, with D possibly TRBD2 on 6 matching bases. Germline V gene lookup returns CDR1 PRHDT and CDR2 FYEKMQ (reference sequence). The V gene lost 6 bases and the J gene lost 7 bases, with 25 bases spanning the gap. CDR3 length equals 16 residues. DNA of the CDR3: TGTGCCAGCAGTTCCTGGAGGGGAAACCAAGCCCGGGAGCAGTACTTC. Protein: CASSSWRGNQAREQYF.

V and J are TRBV4-3 and TRBJ1-6; D unclear. The length of the CDR3 is 13 residues. Germline V gene sequence: CDR1 LGHNA, CDR2 YSLEER. V was pared by 4 bases and J by 9 bases, with 10 bases between. CDR3 residues: CASSRRRASPLHF. The CDR3 DNA reads as TGCGCCAGCAGCCGACGACGGGCTTCACCCCTCCACTTT.

There are a few counts of this clone. The chain combines TRBV19 with TRBJ2-1; D is uncertain. Trimming cost V 3 bases and J 6 bases, with 12 bases left between them. This CDR3 comprises 14 residues. Germline values: CDR1 LNHDA, CDR2 SQIVND (reference sequence). CDR3 residues: CASSITVRSNEQFF. The CDR3 DNA follows: TGTGCCAGTAGTATTACCGTCCGGAGCAATGAGCAGTTCTTC.

In its sample, this clone was seen a few times. This rearrangement joins TRBV7-2 to TRBJ2-1; D is uncertain. CDR3 length: 14 amino acids. V shed 3 bases and J shed 3 bases, with 9 bases lying between them. CDR1 is SGHTA and CDR2 is FQGNSA in the germline V gene. CDR3 bases: TGTGCCAGCAGCTTGATGACGGTCTACAATGAGCAGTTCTTC. This translates into CASSLMTVYNEQFF. Using reference TRBV7-2 and TRBJ2-1 for the parts outside the CDR3, the full variable domain is GAGVSQSPSNKVTEKGKDVELRCDPISGHTALYWYRQSLGQGLEFLIYFQGNSAPDKSGLPSDRFSAERTGGSVSTLTIQRTQQEDSAVYLCASSLMTVYNEQFFGPGTRLTVL.

Only a few counts were recorded for this clone. The V and J genes are TRBV20-1 and TRBJ1-2; maybe TRBD1 (5 bases). V lost 3 bases, J lost 14 bases, and 10 bases lay in between. Germline values: CDR1 DFQATT, CDR2 SNEGSKA (reference sequence). This CDR3 has 9 residues. This CDR3 reads CSASLGETF. The CDR3 DNA follows: TGCAGTGCTAGTTTGGGGGAGACCTTC.

J is TRBJ2-5 and V is TRBV7-8, with 11 bases lining up with TRBD2. The CDR3 has 13 residues. The V segment lost 5 bases and the J segment 5 bases; nucleotides outside the gene matches: 1. CDR1 is SGHVS, CDR2 FQNEAQ, per germline. CDR3 loop: CASSASGRETQYF. The CDR3 bases are TGTGCCAGCAGCGCTAGCGGGAGGGAGACCCAGTACTTC.

In this sample, this clone turned up a few times. CDR3: CSVESGFEQFF. CDR3 bases: TGCAGCGTTGAATCAGGGTTTGAGCAGTTCTTC. This rearrangement joins TRBV29-1 to TRBJ2-1; D is perhaps TRBD1 (5 bases). Germline V gives CDR1 SQVTM, CDR2 ANQGSEA. This CDR3 contains 11 residues. Trimming stripped 2 bases from V and 9 bases from J, with 8 bases between.

The V and J genes are TRBV29-1 and TRBJ2-4; TRBD1 might be the D (6 bases). V gave up 4 bases and J gave up 6 bases, with 13 bases separating them. CDR3 size: 13 residues. Germline assignment: CDR1 SQVTM and CDR2 ANQGSEA. CDR3 sequence (DNA): TGCAGCGTTGCCGGACAGAGTTTAAACATTCAGTACTTC. It codes for CSVAGQSLNIQYF.

This chain connects TRBV7-2 to TRBJ2-4, with D uncertain. CDR1 and CDR2 (germline): SGHTA, FQGNSA. This CDR3 spans 14 amino acids. Trimming shortened V by 8 bases and J by 3 bases, and 14 bases separated the two germline ends. The CDR3 loop is CASAEENDKNIQYF. DNA for the CDR3: TGTGCCAGCGCCGAGGAGAATGACAAAAACATTCAGTACTTC.

In its sample, this clone was seen a few times. The rearrangement uses TRBV28 and TRBJ1-4; no clear D gene. Germline CDR1 MDHEN, CDR2 SYDVKM. V gave up 7 bases and J gave up 10 bases, with 16 bases separating them. There are 13 residues in the CDR3. The CDR3 loop reads CASTTINGGKLFF. Written as DNA, the CDR3 is TGTGCCAGCACAACAATAAATGGAGGAAAACTGTTTTTT.

This clone turned up a few times. This chain connects TRBV4-2 to TRBJ2-5; 8 positions agree with TRBD1. Germline CDR1 and CDR2: LGHNA and YNFKEQ. The CDR3 length is 14 residues. The V gene end was trimmed by 4 bases and the J gene end by 5 bases; junction bases not matched to a gene: 6. The CDR3 coding sequence is TGTGCCAGCAGCCCCGGACAGGGTTTGGAGACCCAGTACTTC. Protein sequence: CASSPGQGLETQYF.

This chain joins TRBV30 and TRBJ2-1, with 8 bases that match TRBD1. The CDR3 runs 14 residues. The germline gives CDR1 GTSNPN, CDR2 SVGIG (reference sequence). V lost 1 base to trimming and J lost 3 bases; unmatched junction nucleotides: 2. The CDR3 DNA sequence: TGTGCCTGGAGTGCCGACAGGGGCTACAATGAGCAGTTCTTC. Translation gives CAWSADRGYNEQFF.

The chain employs TRBV9 and TRBJ2-1, with 8 bases identical to TRBD2. Per the germline V gene, CDR1 is SGDLS and CDR2 is YYNGEE. The CDR3 consists of 16 residues. The ends lost 0 bases at V and 3 bases at J; junction bases unmatched: 5. This chain's CDR3 is CASSVGQLADYNEQFF. Here the CDR3 DNA reads TGTGCCAGCAGCGTAGGCCAACTAGCGGACTACAATGAGCAGTTCTTC.

The chain combines TRBV5-4 with TRBJ2-7; D remains ambiguous. The V end was cut by 5 bases, the J end by 2 bases, with 11 bases between. The CDR3 spans 13 residues. CDR1 is SGHNT, CDR2 YYREEE, per germline (reference sequence). CDR3 sequence: CASSRSRTYEQYV. In DNA, the CDR3 is TGTGCCAGCAGTCGCTCTAGGACCTACGAGCAGTACGTC.

The chain links TRBV27 to TRBJ2-7; a weak D match, TRBD1 (6 bases). The germline CDR1 and CDR2 sequences are MNHEY and SMNVEV (reference sequence). V lost 2 bases, J lost 6 bases, and 14 bases lay in between. CDR3 length equals 14 residues. Written as DNA, the CDR3 is TGTGCCAGCAGTTTAAAGTCAGGGGCTGGCGAGCAGTACTTC. Protein product: CASSLKSGAGEQYF.

This clone came up a few times. The rearrangement links TRBV14 to TRBJ1-6; 7 nucleotides match TRBD1. V lost 3 bases to trimming and J lost 7 bases; unmatched junction nucleotides: 9. This CDR3 comprises 16 residues. Germline V lookup: CDR1 SGHDN, CDR2 FVKESK. The CDR3 DNA reads TGTGCCAGCAGCCATTTCAAGACAGGGAGAAATTCACCCCTCCACTTT. Amino acid sequence: CASSHFKTGRNSPLHF.

This chain joins TRBV7-7 and TRBJ2-1, with 9 nucleotides matching TRBD2. Germline V CDR1 and CDR2: SSHAT, FNYEAQ (reference sequence). The CDR3 consists of 14 residues. V trimming: 1 base; J trimming: 7 bases; junction bases outside the gene matches: 2. The CDR3 sequence: CASSLGGGANEQFF. The CDR3 DNA reads TGTGCCAGCAGCTTAGGCGGGGGGGCAAATGAGCAGTTCTTC.

This clone was detected only a few times. The chain carries TRBV9 and TRBJ2-1; TRBD2 aligns across 7 bases. This CDR3 comprises 14 residues. Trimming took 4 bases from V and 6 from J; bases not matched to a gene: 7. CDR1 and CDR2 from the germline V gene are SGDLS and YYNGEE. This chain's CDR3 is CASSPRDYLNEQFF. The CDR3 DNA is TGTGCCAGCAGCCCCCGGGACTACCTCAATGAGCAGTTCTTC.

This clone was seen more than once but under ten times. V and J are TRBV10-3 and TRBJ2-1; no reliable D call. Germline values: CDR1 ENHRY, CDR2 SYGVKD. Trimming took 0 bases from V and 6 from J, leaving 3 bases between them. The CDR3 extends over 12 amino acids. In nucleotides, the CDR3 is TGTGCCATCAGTGAGTCTGTCAATGAGCAGTTCTTC. This gives the protein CAISESVNEQFF.

The V and J genes are TRBV4-3 and TRBJ2-3; 8 bases fit TRBD1. The CDR3 loop spans 15 amino acids. Per the germline V gene, CDR1 is LGHNA and CDR2 is YSLEER. J lost 6 bases, V lost 1 base, and 6 bases had no gene match. The CDR3 reads CASSQGQGQVDTQYF. In nucleotides, the CDR3 is TGCGCCAGCAGCCAAGGACAGGGACAGGTCGATACGCAGTATTTT.

This clone has just a few counts. CDR3: CASTLHRGAGNTIYF. Here the CDR3 DNA reads TGTGCCAGCACCTTACACAGGGGTGCTGGAAACACCATATATTTT. The chain recombines TRBV27 with TRBJ1-3, with 7 bases fitting TRBD1. The V gene end was trimmed by 7 bases and the J gene end by 2 bases; junction bases not matched to a gene: 8. The length of the CDR3 is 15 residues. In germline, CDR1 is MNHEY, CDR2 SMNVEV (reference sequence).

The chain recombines TRBV14 with TRBJ1-1; D perhaps matches TRBD1 (5 bases). Trimming left V 0 bases short and J 1 base short, with 6 bases between. The CDR3 runs 14 residues. The V gene's germline CDR1 is SGHDN and CDR2 FVKESK. The CDR3 loop reads CASSQEGPNTEAFF. CDR3 DNA sequence: TGTGCCAGCAGCCAAGAGGGACCGAACACTGAAGCTTTCTTT.

V is TRBV4-1 and J is TRBJ2-1, with a tentative D call TRBD1 (5 bases). CDR1 is MGHRA, CDR2 YSYEKL, per germline. The CDR3 has 17 amino acids. Trimming left V 0 bases short and J 10 bases short, with 22 bases between. CDR3 sequence reads: CASSQEGALALGREQFF. The CDR3 DNA reads TGCGCCAGCAGCCAAGAAGGGGCGTTGGCCCTCGGAAGGGAGCAGTTCTTC.

In its sample, this clone was seen a few times. J is TRBJ1-1 and V is TRBV29-1, with 8 nucleotides matching TRBD1. With V trimmed by 3 bases and J by 3 bases, 15 bases remained unmatched. The CDR3 has 17 residues. Germline V gene lookup returns CDR1 SQVTM and CDR2 ANQGSEA. The CDR3 nucleotides read TGCAGCGTTGATCCCGGGGGCAGGGGGCTATTGGACACTGAAGCTTTCTTT. Its protein is CSVDPGGRGLLDTEAFF.

This clone was observed at least ten times. The V call is TRBV14, the J call TRBJ2-6, with 7 positions matching TRBD1. Germline V CDR1 and CDR2: SGHDN, FVKESK. The CDR3 sequence is 16 residues long. V lost 1 base to trimming and J lost 4 bases; unmatched junction nucleotides: 4. The DNA of the CDR3 is TGTGCCAGCAGCCAAGGACAGGGATTCGGGGCCAACGTCCTGACTTTC. It specifies CASSQGQGFGANVLTF.

The chain is built from TRBV18 and TRBJ1-2; D is undetermined. V lost 2 bases and J 6 bases, leaving 13 bases between the germline ends. The germline CDR1 and CDR2 sequences are KGHSH and LQKENI. This CDR3 has 14 residues. This CDR3 is CASSPRGFSDGYTF. The CDR3 region has the DNA TGTGCCAGCTCACCAAGAGGTTTCTCGGATGGCTACACCTTC.